These 21 T cell receptor beta chains were sequenced from one sample in a study of blood T cell repertoires in COVID-19. Profiling relied on immunoSEQ multiplex PCR, and the TCRdb table lists in-frame clones only, not all of them. The sample has 200,000 to 250,000 clones, 82% seen once. Sample: peripheral blood. The origin of the receptors is a woman older than 75 with COVID-19, enrolled during active disease.

This chain links TRBV4-1 with TRBJ1-2; 7 bases line up with TRBD1. The V segment lost 2 bases and the J segment 8 bases; nucleotides outside the gene matches: 8. The CDR3 sequence is 14 residues long. Per germline, CDR1 MGHRA and CDR2 YSYEKL. The CDR3 loop is CASSQPGTAGGYTF. The CDR3 DNA follows: TGCGCCAGCAGCCAACCCGGGACAGCCGGGGGCTACACCTTC.

The rearrangement joins TRBV19 to TRBJ1-4; no firm D call. The CDR3 extends over 15 amino acids. The germline V and J ends were trimmed by 5 bases and 7 bases, with 17 bases remaining between them. Germline V gives CDR1 LNHDA, CDR2 SQIVND (reference sequence). CDR3 sequence: CASSSSSLGSEKLFF. CDR3 sequence (DNA): TGTGCCAGTAGTTCCTCCTCCCTGGGGAGTGAAAAACTGTTTTTT.

The chain couples TRBV12-3 or TRBV12-4 to TRBJ1-1; possible D gene TRBD1, 6 bases. The CDR3 consists of 12 residues. V was trimmed by 2 bases and J by 12 bases, leaving 13 bases between them. The CDR3 is CASSLIQGKTFF. CDR3 nucleotides: TGTGCCAGCAGTTTAATTCAGGGGAAGACTTTCTTT.

The chain recombines TRBV5-1 with TRBJ2-1, with 8 positions matching TRBD2. V lost 5 bases, J lost 5 bases, and 9 bases stayed unmatched. The CDR3 is 15 residues long. The germline V gene has CDR1 SGHRS and CDR2 YFSETQ. The CDR3 loop reads CASRGSGTSHNEQFF. The CDR3 DNA sequence: TGCGCCAGCAGGGGGTCCGGGACTAGTCACAATGAGCAGTTCTTC.

This clone was recorded only once. This chain joins TRBV19 and TRBJ2-1; D might be TRBD1 (5 bases). Germline loops: CDR1 LNHDA, CDR2 SQIVND (reference sequence). The CDR3 consists of 16 residues. V lost 1 base and J 4 bases, leaving 14 bases between the germline ends. CDR3 protein: CASSIGVTAQYNEQFF. The CDR3 region has the DNA TGTGCCAGTAGTATAGGGGTGACAGCTCAATACAATGAGCAGTTCTTC.

The chain couples TRBV11-2 to TRBJ2-3; possibly TRBD1 for D (6 bases). CDR3 size: 13 residues. The germline gives CDR1 SGHAT, CDR2 FQNNGV. Trimming cost V 1 base and J 9 bases, with 11 bases left between them. In DNA, the CDR3 is TGTGCCAGCAGCTTAGCCGGCAGGGGCACGCAGTATTTT. Protein sequence: CASSLAGRGTQYF.

This sequence joins TRBV7-8 and TRBJ1-2, with 9 bases that match TRBD1. Trimming at V came to 6 bases and at J to 8 bases, leaving 16 bases not matched to a gene. The germline V gene has CDR1 SGHVS and CDR2 FQNEAQ. CDR3 length equals 16 residues. The CDR3 is CASSLMPPRTGAGYTF. The CDR3 nucleotides are TGTGCCAGCAGTTTAATGCCCCCCCGGACAGGGGCGGGCTACACCTTC.

The chain has TRBV15 and TRBJ1-1; D remains unclear. Trimming removed 1 base from V and 9 bases from J, with 15 bases in between. Germline V lookup: CDR1 LNHNV, CDR2 YYDKDF (reference sequence). CDR3 length: 14 residues. CDR3 coding DNA: TGTGCCACCAGCAGAGGCTCAGGCGGGTCCAAAGCTTTCTTT. It codes for CATSRGSGGSKAFF.

The chain has TRBV5-1 and TRBJ1-2; 9 bases agree with TRBD1. Per the germline V gene, CDR1 is SGHRS and CDR2 is YFSETQ. V shed 4 bases and J 4 bases; nucleotides not matched to a gene: 2. The CDR3 is made up of 13 amino acids. The chain's CDR3 is CASSTGQGYGYTF. DNA of the CDR3: TGCGCCAGCAGCACGGGACAGGGCTATGGCTACACCTTC. The full variable domain, its missing parts supplied by reference TRBV5-1 and TRBJ1-2, is KAGVTQTPRYLIKTRGQQVTLSCSPISGHRSVSWYQQTPGQGLQFLFEYFSETQRNKGNFPGRFSGRQFSNSRSEMNVSTLELGDSALYLCASSTGQGYGYTFGSGTRLTVV.

The V gene is TRBV18, the J gene TRBJ2-3, with D unclear. Trimming cost V 4 bases and J 4 bases, with 12 bases left between them. The CDR3 runs 14 residues. Germline V gives CDR1 KGHSH, CDR2 LQKENI. CDR3 sequence: CASSQLDNADTQYF. DNA of the CDR3: TGTGCCAGCTCACAATTAGATAACGCAGATACGCAGTATTTT.

The chain couples TRBV24-1 to TRBJ2-7, with a possible D match to TRBD2 (5 bases). The CDR3 spans 14 residues. Per germline, CDR1 KGHDR and CDR2 SFDVKD. Trimming stripped 5 bases from V and 10 bases from J, with 20 bases between. CDR3 DNA: TGTGCCACCAGTGCCCACGGAGCGGTGTCGCCCCAGTACTTC. Its protein product is CATSAHGAVSPQYF.

The chain combines TRBV5-6 with TRBJ1-3; the match to TRBD1 covers 7 bases. V dropped 4 bases and J dropped 0; count of bases not matched to a gene: 7. Germline V gives CDR1 SGHDT, CDR2 YYEEEE. The CDR3 contains 16 residues. The CDR3 reads CASSGNGQASGNTIYF. The CDR3 DNA reads as TGTGCCAGCAGCGGGAACGGACAGGCCTCTGGAAACACCATATATTTT.

The V and J genes are TRBV2 and TRBJ1-2; 9 bases agree with TRBD1. Germline assignment: CDR1 SNHLY and CDR2 FYNNEI. J lost 6 bases, V lost 9 bases, and 5 bases had no gene match. CDR3 length: 12 residues. CDR3 DNA: TGTGCCAGAGAGGACAGGGGCAATGGCTACACCTTC. It encodes CAREDRGNGYTF.

The V call is TRBV7-2, the J call TRBJ2-7; TRBD1 aligns across 10 bases. CDR3 length equals 15 residues. The germline gives CDR1 SGHTA, CDR2 FQGNSA. J was trimmed by 5 bases and V by 5 bases; bases with no gene match: 9. As DNA, the CDR3 is TGTGCCAGCAGCGCCCCAGACAGGGGGCGGAACGAGCAGTACTTC. Translating gives CASSAPDRGRNEQYF.

The chain couples TRBV6-5 to TRBJ1-2; 8 bases map to TRBD1. The J segment lost 7 bases and the V segment lost 5 bases, leaving 9 bases of the junction unmatched. Germline V lookup: CDR1 MNHEY, CDR2 SVGAGI. There are 14 residues in the CDR3. The CDR3 sequence is CASSTLQGGVGYTF. The CDR3 DNA reads TGTGCCAGCAGTACCTTACAGGGGGGAGTTGGCTACACCTTC.

This sequence joins TRBV6-5 and TRBJ2-2; unclear D gene. This CDR3 is 14 amino acids long. V shed 2 bases and J shed 6 bases, with 10 bases lying between them. CDR1 MNHEY and CDR2 SVGAGI come from the germline V gene. In nucleotides, the CDR3 is TGTGCCAGCAGTTACCCTCGGGTTCCCGGGGAGCTGTTTTTT. Protein sequence: CASSYPRVPGELFF.

The chain carries TRBV28 and TRBJ2-5; 10 bases align to TRBD1. CDR3 length: 13 residues. Unmatched junction bases numbered 5, after V lost 8 bases and J lost 5 bases. Looked up from germline, CDR1 is MDHEN and CDR2 is SYDVKM. DNA of the CDR3: TGTGCCAGCCGCCGGACAGGGGGTGAGACCCAGTACTTC. It encodes CASRRTGGETQYF.

The J gene is TRBJ2-3, the V gene TRBV27, with D unclear. Germline CDR1 is MNHEY and CDR2 is SMNVEV (reference sequence). The length of the CDR3 is 18 residues. Trimming removed 2 bases at V and 1 base at J, with 19 bases between. The CDR3 is CASSLRRPGLVGTDTQYF. CDR3 nucleotide sequence: TGTGCCAGCAGTTTAAGGCGACCGGGTCTAGTAGGCACAGATACGCAGTATTTT.

This clone was detected a few times. The rearrangement links TRBV3-1 (or the pseudogene TRBV3-2) to TRBJ1-6; 7 positions agree with TRBD1. Germline V gene data show CDR1 as LGHDT and CDR2 as YNNKEL (reference sequence). The CDR3 has 18 amino acids. The trim removed 4 bases at V and 8 bases at J, leaving 17 bases unmatched. In DNA form, the CDR3 reads TGTGCCAGCAGCCGAAGGGACAGAGGGATGTGGCGGGATTCACCCCTCCACTTT. This sequence encodes CASSRRDRGMWRDSPLHF.

This chain joins TRBV28 and TRBJ1-5; perhaps TRBD1 as D (5 bases). The CDR3 consists of 13 residues. With 5 bases removed from V and 11 bases from J, the gap between germline ends came to 16 bases. CDR1 is MDHEN, CDR2 SYDVKM, per germline. In DNA form, the CDR3 reads TGTGCCAGCAGTCCTTCATTTCGGGGGGCCCAGCATTTT. Amino acids: CASSPSFRGAQHF.

This chain connects TRBV19 to TRBJ2-3; maybe TRBD2 (6 bases). Germline V gives CDR1 LNHDA, CDR2 SQIVND (reference sequence). Trimming removed 6 bases at V and 1 base at J, with 11 bases between. This CDR3 comprises 14 residues. In DNA form, the CDR3 reads TGTGCCAGTAGAGCGGGCCGTCGCACAGATACGCAGTATTTT. Translating gives CASRAGRRTDTQYF.